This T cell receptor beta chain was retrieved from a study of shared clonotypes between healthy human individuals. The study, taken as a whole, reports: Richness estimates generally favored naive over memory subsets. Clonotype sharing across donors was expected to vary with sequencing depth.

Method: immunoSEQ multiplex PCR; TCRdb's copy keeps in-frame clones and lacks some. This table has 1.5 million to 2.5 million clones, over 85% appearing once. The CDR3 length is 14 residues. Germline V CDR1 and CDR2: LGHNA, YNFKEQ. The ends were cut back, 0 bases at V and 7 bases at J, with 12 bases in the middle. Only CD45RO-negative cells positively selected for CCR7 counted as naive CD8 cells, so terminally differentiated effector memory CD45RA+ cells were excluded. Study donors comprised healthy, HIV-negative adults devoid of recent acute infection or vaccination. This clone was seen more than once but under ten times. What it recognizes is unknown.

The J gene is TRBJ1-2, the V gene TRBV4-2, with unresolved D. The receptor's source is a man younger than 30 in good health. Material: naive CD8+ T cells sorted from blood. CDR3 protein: CASSQDAVTPGYTF. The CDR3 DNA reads TGTGCCAGCAGCCAAGATGCGGTCACGCCTGGCTACACCTTC.